Below, 18 T cell receptor beta chains from the same sample are listed, as sequenced in a study of shared clonotypes between healthy human individuals. The data were produced by immunoSEQ multiplex PCR, yet TCRdb's version contains in-frame clones alone and is incomplete. The sample includes around 2.5 million clones, approximately 93% of them seen just once. Sequencing used naive CD4+ T cells from PBMCs. The subset here: CD45RA+ positively selected. The source is a young man in good health. Some clones in this sample may be carry-over from other donors' samples.

The chain recombines TRBV29-1 with TRBJ2-5, with D maybe TRBD1 (6 bases). Trimming removed 1 base from V and 5 bases from J, with 17 bases in between. Germline CDR1 reads SQVTM; CDR2 reads ANQGSEA. The CDR3 contains 15 residues. Here the CDR3 reads CSVEGGIGGGETQYF. For the CDR3, the DNA is TGCAGCGTTGAAGGGGGTATTGGGGGCGGCGAGACCCAGTACTTC.

The J gene is TRBJ1-4, the V gene TRBV30; no firm D call. With 0 bases removed from V and 3 bases from J, the gap between germline ends came to 11 bases. The CDR3 sequence is 15 residues long. Per germline, CDR1 GTSNPN and CDR2 SVGIG (reference sequence). DNA for the CDR3: TGTGCCTGGAGTGTCTGGCCCGGGGCTAATGAAAAACTGTTTTTT. Protein sequence: CAWSVWPGANEKLFF.

The chain recombines TRBV7-2 with TRBJ2-1, with no clear D. This CDR3 comprises 12 residues. Per germline, CDR1 SGHTA and CDR2 FQGNSA. V lost 5 bases and J lost 8, with 10 bases in between. The CDR3 loop is CASSHYSDEQFF. Written as DNA, the CDR3 is TGTGCCAGCAGCCACTACAGCGATGAGCAGTTCTTC. Combining the CDR3 with reference TRBV7-2 and TRBJ2-1 gives the whole variable domain GAGVSQSPSNKVTEKGKDVELRCDPISGHTALYWYRQSLGQGLEFLIYFQGNSAPDKSGLPSDRFSAERTGGSVSTLTIQRTQQEDSAVYLCASSHYSDEQFFGPGTRLTVL.

The CDR3 DNA follows: TGTGCCAGCAGCTCCTCGGGTAGCAGCGGGAATGAGCAGTTCTTC. Protein product: CASSSSGSSGNEQFF. This chain joins TRBV5-4 and TRBJ2-1; D perhaps matches TRBD2 (6 bases). From germline, CDR1 is SGHNT and CDR2 YYREEE (reference sequence). Trimming left V 3 bases short and J 7 bases short, with 17 bases between. This CDR3 region has 15 residues.

The genes are TRBV28 and TRBJ2-2; no firm D call. This CDR3 is 12 amino acids long. The V gene lost 8 bases and the J gene lost 8 bases, with 12 bases spanning the gap. Germline-derived CDR1 and CDR2 are MDHEN and SYDVKM. The CDR3 nucleotides are TGTGCCAGCTATAGACTCTCTGGGGAGCTGTTTTTT. This translates into CASYRLSGELFF.

CDR3 nucleotides: TGTGCCAGCCGAAACTGGGGACAGGGAATTACCGGGGAGCTGTTTTTT. Protein sequence: CASRNWGQGITGELFF. The chain links TRBV19 to TRBJ2-2, with 9 bases that match TRBD1. Per germline, CDR1 LNHDA and CDR2 SQIVND (reference sequence). Trimming cost V 9 bases and J 5 bases; bases outside gene matches: 13. CDR3 size: 16 residues.

The chain joins TRBV6-1 to TRBJ2-7; D call uncertain. Trimming stripped 4 bases from V and 2 bases from J, with 15 bases between. The CDR3 runs 15 residues. Germline CDR1 is MNHNS and CDR2 is SASEGT. CDR3 nucleotide sequence: TGTGCCAGCAGTGTGATACAATTCCAGCCCTACGAGCAGTACTTC. It translates to CASSVIQFQPYEQYF.

Remarks on this clone: This same CDR3 is encoded by further DNA sequences in the sample. This chain joins TRBV11-3 and TRBJ1-1, with D possibly TRBD1 on 5 matching bases. The V gene's germline CDR1 is SGHNT and CDR2 YENEEA. The CDR3 is made up of 13 amino acids. V lost 0 bases and J 4 bases, leaving 6 bases between the germline ends. The CDR3 nucleotides read TGTGCCAGCAGCTTAGAGGGGGGCACTGAAGCTTTCTTT. Its protein product is CASSLEGGTEAFF.

The chain recombines TRBV30 with TRBJ2-4; 13 bases map to TRBD2. CDR1 is GTSNPN and CDR2 is SVGIG in the germline V gene (reference sequence). V shed 3 bases and J 2 bases; nucleotides not matched to a gene: 16. There are 20 residues in the CDR3. The DNA for the CDR3 is TGTGCCTGGAGCGCGACGAGGACTAGCGGGAGAGGGGCTCCCAAAAACATTCAGTACTTC. It is translated as CAWSATRTSGRGAPKNIQYF.

The rearrangement joins TRBV25-1 to TRBJ2-1, with 9 bases lining up with TRBD2. The germline gives CDR1 MGHDK, CDR2 SYGVNS. V shed 6 bases and J 7 bases; nucleotides not matched to a gene: 10. The CDR3 is made up of 15 amino acids. The CDR3, as DNA: TGTGCCAGCAGGACAGCGGGAGGATCGGGGAATGAGCAGTTCTTC. This sequence encodes CASRTAGGSGNEQFF.

The chain uses TRBV2 and TRBJ2-7, with TRBD1 matching 7 bases. Per germline, CDR1 SNHLY and CDR2 FYNNEI. This CDR3 is 14 amino acids long. With V trimmed by 10 bases and J by 0 bases, 9 bases remained unmatched. The CDR3 DNA reads TGTGCCACTAGGGACAGAATAAACTCCTACGAGCAGTACTTC. Encoded protein: CATRDRINSYEQYF.

The chain carries TRBV4-1 and TRBJ2-5; no clear D gene. CDR1 is MGHRA and CDR2 is YSYEKL in the germline V gene. V was shortened by 5 bases and J by 4 bases, with 11 bases between the two germline ends. The CDR3 contains 13 residues. The CDR3 loop is CASSLASGETQYF. CDR3 bases: TGCGCCAGCAGCTTAGCTTCAGGAGAGACCCAGTACTTC.

The rearrangement links TRBV5-1 to TRBJ2-5; 9 bases are a match to TRBD2. V was pared by 0 bases and J by 0 bases, with 6 bases of the junction left unmatched. CDR1 and CDR2 from the germline V gene are SGHRS and YFSETQ. The CDR3 covers 17 residues. The CDR3 sequence is CASSLGVAGAHQETQYF. The CDR3, as DNA: TGCGCCAGCAGCTTGGGAGTAGCGGGAGCCCACCAAGAGACCCAGTACTTC.

Comment on this clone: The same CDR3 can be traced to other DNA sequences in this sample. J is TRBJ2-3 and V is TRBV11-2; 9 bases line up with TRBD2. This CDR3 comprises 15 residues. Losses at the gene ends were 3 bases for V and 3 bases for J; bases not matched to a gene: 4. Germline values: CDR1 SGHAT, CDR2 FQNNGV. DNA of the CDR3: TGTGCCAGCAGCTTGGTAGCGGGAGTGACAGATACGCAGTATTTT. Protein product: CASSLVAGVTDTQYF.

This chain connects TRBV7-2 to TRBJ2-5; D is undetermined. V was trimmed by 5 bases and J by 4 bases, leaving 14 bases between them. Germline assignment: CDR1 SGHTA and CDR2 FQGNSA. This CDR3 region has 14 residues. The CDR3 region has the DNA TGTGCCAGCAGCCGCGACCCCGAGGCAGAGACCCAGTACTTC. This codes for CASSRDPEAETQYF.

The DNA for the CDR3 is TGTGCCACCAGCATTGGCAGAGACACCGGGGAGCTGTTTTTT. Encoded protein: CATSIGRDTGELFF. The rearrangement joins TRBV15 to TRBJ2-2; D is undetermined. This CDR3 contains 14 residues. The V gene's germline CDR1 is LNHNV and CDR2 YYDKDF (reference sequence). Trimming took off 4 bases at V and 3 bases at J, with 9 bases between the two ends.

On this clone: Distinct nucleotide sequences in the sample also encode this CDR3. The chain joins TRBV19 to TRBJ1-1; D is possibly TRBD1 (5 bases). Looked up from germline, CDR1 is LNHDA and CDR2 is SQIVND (reference sequence). This CDR3 region has 14 residues. V was clipped by 3 bases and J by 1 base, with 9 bases between them. The CDR3 sequence: CASSIGTGNTEAFF. The DNA for the CDR3 is TGTGCCAGTAGTATTGGGACGGGGAACACTGAAGCTTTCTTT.

V is TRBV5-6 and J is TRBJ2-2; 7 bases map to TRBD2. V gave up 7 bases and J gave up 5 bases; unmatched junction bases: 8. CDR1 is SGHDT, CDR2 YYEEEE, per germline. This CDR3 is 14 amino acids long. The CDR3 DNA reads as TGTGCCAGCTCGCGGCAGGGAGGGACCGGGGAGCTGTTTTTT. It yields the protein CASSRQGGTGELFF.